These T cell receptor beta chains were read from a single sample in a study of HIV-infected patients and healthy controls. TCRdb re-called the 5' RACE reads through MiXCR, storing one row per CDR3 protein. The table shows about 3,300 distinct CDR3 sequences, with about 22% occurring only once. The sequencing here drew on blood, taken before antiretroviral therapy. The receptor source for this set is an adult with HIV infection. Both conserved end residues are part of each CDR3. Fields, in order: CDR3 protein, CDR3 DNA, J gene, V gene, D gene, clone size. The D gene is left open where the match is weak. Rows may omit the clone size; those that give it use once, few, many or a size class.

CDR3 protein: CSVTDWAGGEAFF
CDR3 DNA: TGCAGTGTAACGGATTGGGCAGGGGGAGAAGCTTTCTTT
J gene: TRBJ1-1
V gene: TRBV20-1
D gene: TRBD1
clone size: few

CDR3 protein: CASSPTDRYEQYF
CDR3 DNA: TGTGCCAGCAGCCCGACGGACCGCTACGAGCAGTACTTC
J gene: TRBJ2-7
V gene: TRBV7-9
D gene: .
clone size: medium-sized

CDR3 protein: CSAYPGNNQPQHF
CDR3 DNA: TGCAGTGCTTATCCAGGGAATAATCAGCCCCAGCATTTT
J gene: TRBJ1-5
V gene: TRBV20-1
D gene: .
clone size: once

CDR3 protein: CASSLVGLVSGNTIYF
CDR3 DNA: TGTGCCAGCAGTTTAGTGGGTCTAGTCTCTGGAAACACCATATATTTT
J gene: TRBJ1-3
V gene: TRBV28
D gene: .
clone size: few

CDR3 protein: CASSRTTGDGFF
CDR3 DNA: TGTGCCAGCAGTCGTACAACGGGTGATGGGTTCTTC
J gene: TRBJ2-1
V gene: TRBV12-3/TRBV12-4
D gene: .
clone size: medium-sized

CDR3 protein: CASSSGAGGVYSPLHF
CDR3 DNA: TGTGCCAGCAGCTCCGGCGCAGGGGGCGTTTACTCACCCCTCCACTTT
J gene: TRBJ1-6
V gene: TRBV7-9
D gene: TRBD1
clone size: medium-sized

CDR3 protein: CASSPYSGGATETQYF
CDR3 DNA: TGTGCCAGCAGTCCCTATAGCGGGGGGGCCACAGAGACCCAGTACTTC
J gene: TRBJ2-5
V gene: TRBV12-3/TRBV12-4
D gene: TRBD2
clone size: medium-sized

CDR3 protein: CSARGQGVDTIYF
CDR3 DNA: TGCAGTGCTAGGGGACAGGGGGTTGACACCATATATTTT
J gene: TRBJ1-3
V gene: TRBV20-1
D gene: TRBD1
clone size: few

CDR3 protein: CASSYPGTAQETQYF
CDR3 DNA: TGCGCCAGCAGCTATCCCGGGACAGCCCAAGAGACCCAGTACTTC
J gene: TRBJ2-5
V gene: TRBV5-1
D gene: TRBD1
clone size: medium-sized

CDR3 protein: CASSSLGVGLNEQFF
CDR3 DNA: TGTGCCAGCAGCTCTCTGGGCGTGGGGCTTAATGAGCAGTTCTTC
J gene: TRBJ2-1
V gene: TRBV11-2
D gene: .
clone size: medium-sized

CDR3 protein: CASSRKGGNFF
CDR3 DNA: TGTGCCAGCTCAAGAAAAGGAGGTAATTTCTTT
J gene: TRBJ1-1
V gene: TRBV6-1
D gene: .
clone size: .

CDR3 protein: CAWSVLNSYNSPLHF
CDR3 DNA: TGTGCCTGGAGCGTCCTCAACAGTTATAATTCACCCCTCCACTTT
J gene: TRBJ1-6
V gene: TRBV30
D gene: .
clone size: medium-sized

CDR3 protein: CASSIDWAGNQPQHF
CDR3 DNA: TGTGCCAGTAGTATAGATTGGGCTGGGAATCAGCCCCAGCATTTT
J gene: TRBJ1-5
V gene: TRBV19
D gene: .
clone size: .

CDR3 protein: CASSLGDRPSTDTQYF
CDR3 DNA: TGTGCCAGCAGCTTAGGGGACAGACCTAGCACAGATACGCAGTATTTT
J gene: TRBJ2-3
V gene: TRBV11-3
D gene: TRBD1
clone size: .

CDR3 protein: CASSLQGWEQFF
CDR3 DNA: TGTGCCAGCAGTCTGCAGGGATGGGAGCAGTTCTTC
J gene: TRBJ2-1
V gene: TRBV27
D gene: .
clone size: medium-sized

CDR3 protein: CASSLPRTWGDSPLHF
CDR3 DNA: TGTGCCAGCAGTTTACCCCGGACCTGGGGGGATTCACCCCTCCACTTT
J gene: TRBJ1-6
V gene: TRBV27
D gene: .
clone size: few

CDR3 protein: CASSVVGLAGGHEQFF
CDR3 DNA: TGTGCCAGCAGCGTAGTGGGGCTAGCGGGGGGGCATGAGCAGTTCTTC
J gene: TRBJ2-1
V gene: TRBV9
D gene: TRBD2
clone size: .